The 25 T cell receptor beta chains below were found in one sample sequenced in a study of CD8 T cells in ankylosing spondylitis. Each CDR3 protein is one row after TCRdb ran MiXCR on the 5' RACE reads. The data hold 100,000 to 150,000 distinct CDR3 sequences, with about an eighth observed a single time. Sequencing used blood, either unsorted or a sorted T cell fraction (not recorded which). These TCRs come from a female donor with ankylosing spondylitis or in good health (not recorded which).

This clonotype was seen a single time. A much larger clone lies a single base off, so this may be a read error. The CDR3 DNA follows: TGTGCCAGCAGCTTAGTGGTCACCGGGGGGCTGTTTTTT. Amino acids: CASSLVVTGGLFF. V gene TRBV7-8 combines with J gene TRBJ2-2, with D perhaps TRBD2 (6 bases). The CDR3 runs to 13 residues. The V gene's germline CDR1 is SGHVS and CDR2 FQNEAQ.

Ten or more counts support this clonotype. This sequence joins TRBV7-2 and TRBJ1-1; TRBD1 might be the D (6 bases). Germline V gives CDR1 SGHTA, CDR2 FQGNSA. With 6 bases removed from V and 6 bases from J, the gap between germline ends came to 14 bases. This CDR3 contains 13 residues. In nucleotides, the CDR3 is TGTGCCAGCAGTCCTCGGACAGCCTCTGAAGCTTTCTTT. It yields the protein CASSPRTASEAFF.

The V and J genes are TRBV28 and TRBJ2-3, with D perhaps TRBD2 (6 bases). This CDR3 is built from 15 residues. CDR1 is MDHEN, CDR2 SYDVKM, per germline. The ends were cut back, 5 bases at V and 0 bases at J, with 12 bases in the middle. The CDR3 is CASSKAGQSTDTQYF. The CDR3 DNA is TGTGCCAGCAGTAAAGCGGGCCAAAGCACAGATACGCAGTATTTT.

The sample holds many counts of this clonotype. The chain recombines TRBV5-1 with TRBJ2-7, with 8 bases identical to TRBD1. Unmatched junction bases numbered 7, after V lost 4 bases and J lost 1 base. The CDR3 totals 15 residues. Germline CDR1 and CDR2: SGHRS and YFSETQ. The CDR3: CASSLRTGLSYEQYF. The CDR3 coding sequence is TGCGCCAGCAGCCTTAGGACAGGGTTATCCTACGAGCAGTACTTC. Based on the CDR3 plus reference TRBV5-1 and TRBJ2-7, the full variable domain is KAGVTQTPRYLIKTRGQQVTLSCSPISGHRSVSWYQQTPGQGLQFLFEYFSETQRNKGNFPGRFSGRQFSNSRSEMNVSTLELGDSALYLCASSLRTGLSYEQYFGPGTRLTVT.

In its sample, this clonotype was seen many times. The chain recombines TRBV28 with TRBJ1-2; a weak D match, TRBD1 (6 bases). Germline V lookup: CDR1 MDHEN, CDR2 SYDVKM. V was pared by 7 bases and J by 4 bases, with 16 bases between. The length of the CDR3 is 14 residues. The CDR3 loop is CASKETGLPYGYTF. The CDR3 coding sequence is TGTGCCAGCAAGGAGACAGGCCTACCCTATGGCTACACCTTC.

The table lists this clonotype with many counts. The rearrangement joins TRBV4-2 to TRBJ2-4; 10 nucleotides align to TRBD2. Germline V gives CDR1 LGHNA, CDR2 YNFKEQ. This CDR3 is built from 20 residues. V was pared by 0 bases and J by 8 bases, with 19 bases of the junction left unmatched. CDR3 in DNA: TGTGCCAGCAGCCAAGATAAAAGGGGAGGGCTAGCGGGAGTTCGAGACATTCAGTACTTC. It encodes CASSQDKRGGLAGVRDIQYF.

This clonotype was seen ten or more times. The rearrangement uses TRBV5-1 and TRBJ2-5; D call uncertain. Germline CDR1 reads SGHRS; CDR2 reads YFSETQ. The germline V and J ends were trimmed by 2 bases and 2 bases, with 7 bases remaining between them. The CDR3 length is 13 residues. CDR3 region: CASSLVVQETQYF. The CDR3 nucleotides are TGCGCCAGCAGCTTAGTGGTACAAGAGACCCAGTACTTC.

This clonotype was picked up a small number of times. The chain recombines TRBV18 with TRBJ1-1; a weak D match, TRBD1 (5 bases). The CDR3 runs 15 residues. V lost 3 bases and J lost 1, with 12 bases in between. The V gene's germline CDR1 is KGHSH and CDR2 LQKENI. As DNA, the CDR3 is TGTGCCAGCTCACCCCCGGGGACCGCGAACACTGAAGCTTTCTTT. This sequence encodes CASSPPGTANTEAFF.

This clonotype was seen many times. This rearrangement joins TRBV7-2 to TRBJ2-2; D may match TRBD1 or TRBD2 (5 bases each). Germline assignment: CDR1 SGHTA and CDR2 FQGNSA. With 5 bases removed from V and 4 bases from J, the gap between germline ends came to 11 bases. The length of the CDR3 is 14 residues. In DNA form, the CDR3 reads TGTGCCAGCAGCCCGGGACCACCCACCGGGGAGCTGTTTTTT. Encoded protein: CASSPGPPTGELFF.

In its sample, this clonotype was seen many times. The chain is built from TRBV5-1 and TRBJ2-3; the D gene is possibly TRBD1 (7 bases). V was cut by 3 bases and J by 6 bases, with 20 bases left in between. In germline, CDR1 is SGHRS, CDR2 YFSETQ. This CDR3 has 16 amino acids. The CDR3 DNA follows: TGCGCCAGCAGCTCCCGAGGAGGGGGCGCATCCGATACGCAGTATTTT. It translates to CASSSRGGGASDTQYF.

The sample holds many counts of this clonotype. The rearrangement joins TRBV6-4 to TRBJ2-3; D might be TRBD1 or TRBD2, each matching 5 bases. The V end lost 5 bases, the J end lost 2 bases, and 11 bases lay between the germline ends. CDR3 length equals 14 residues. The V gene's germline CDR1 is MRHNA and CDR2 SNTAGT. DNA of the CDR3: TGTGCCAGCAGTCTACGGGGACCCACAGATACGCAGTATTTT. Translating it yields CASSLRGPTDTQYF.

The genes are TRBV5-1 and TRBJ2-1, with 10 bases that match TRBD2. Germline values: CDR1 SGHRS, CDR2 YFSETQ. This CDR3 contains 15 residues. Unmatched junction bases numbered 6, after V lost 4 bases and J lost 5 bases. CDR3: CASSPLAGANNEQFF. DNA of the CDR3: TGCGCCAGCAGCCCCCTAGCGGGGGCCAACAATGAGCAGTTCTTC.

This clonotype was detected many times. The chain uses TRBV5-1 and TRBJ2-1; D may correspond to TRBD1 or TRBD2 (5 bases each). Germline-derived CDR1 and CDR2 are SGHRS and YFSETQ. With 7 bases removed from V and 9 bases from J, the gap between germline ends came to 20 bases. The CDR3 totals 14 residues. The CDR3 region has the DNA TGCGCCAGCGTAAGGGCAGGGAGTCAATCTGAGCAGTTCTTC. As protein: CASVRAGSQSEQFF.

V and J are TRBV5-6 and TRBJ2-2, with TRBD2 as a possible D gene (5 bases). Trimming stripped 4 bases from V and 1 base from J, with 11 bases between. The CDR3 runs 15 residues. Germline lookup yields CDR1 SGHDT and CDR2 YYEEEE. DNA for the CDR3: TGTGCCAGCAGCCTACCCGGGGAGAACACCGGGGAGCTGTTTTTT. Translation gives CASSLPGENTGELFF.

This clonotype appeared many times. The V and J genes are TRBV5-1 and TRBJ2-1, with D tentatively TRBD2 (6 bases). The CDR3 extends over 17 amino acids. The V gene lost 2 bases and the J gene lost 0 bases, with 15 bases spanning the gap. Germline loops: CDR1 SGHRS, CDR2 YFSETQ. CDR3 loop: CASSFLAGGSSYNEQFF. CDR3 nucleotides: TGCGCCAGCAGCTTTCTAGCCGGAGGGAGCTCCTACAATGAGCAGTTCTTC.

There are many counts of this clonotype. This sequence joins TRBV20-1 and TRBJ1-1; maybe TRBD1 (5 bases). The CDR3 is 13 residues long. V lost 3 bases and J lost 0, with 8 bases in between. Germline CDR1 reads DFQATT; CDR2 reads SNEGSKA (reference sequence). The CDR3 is CSARTDLNTEAFF. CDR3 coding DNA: TGCAGTGCTAGGACAGATTTGAACACTGAAGCTTTCTTT.

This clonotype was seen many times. The CDR3 is CASSPSADTQYF. In DNA, the CDR3 is TGTGCCAGCAGCCCTAGTGCAGATACGCAGTATTTT. This chain joins TRBV11-2 and TRBJ2-3; the D is unclear. The V end was cut by 5 bases, the J end by 4 bases, with 7 bases between. CDR1 and CDR2 (germline): SGHAT, FQNNGV. This CDR3 region has 12 residues.

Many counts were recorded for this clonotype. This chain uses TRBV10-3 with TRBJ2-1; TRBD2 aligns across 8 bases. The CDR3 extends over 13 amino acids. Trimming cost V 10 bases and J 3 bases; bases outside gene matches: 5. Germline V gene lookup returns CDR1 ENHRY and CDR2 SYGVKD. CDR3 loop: CATREGFYNEQFF. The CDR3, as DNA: TGTGCCACCCGGGAGGGCTTCTACAATGAGCAGTTCTTC.

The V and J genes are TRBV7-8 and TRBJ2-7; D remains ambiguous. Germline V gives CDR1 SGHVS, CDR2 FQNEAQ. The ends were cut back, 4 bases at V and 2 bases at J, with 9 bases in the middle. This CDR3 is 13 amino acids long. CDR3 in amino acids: CASSSDKAYEQYF. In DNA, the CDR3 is TGTGCCAGCAGCTCCGACAAAGCCTACGAGCAGTACTTC.

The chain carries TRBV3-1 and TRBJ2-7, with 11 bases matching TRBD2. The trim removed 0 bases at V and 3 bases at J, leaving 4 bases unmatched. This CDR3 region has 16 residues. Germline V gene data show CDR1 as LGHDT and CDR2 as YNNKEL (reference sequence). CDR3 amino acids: CASSQDRLAGRYEQYF. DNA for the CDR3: TGTGCCAGCAGCCAAGATCGACTAGCGGGGCGCTACGAGCAGTACTTC.

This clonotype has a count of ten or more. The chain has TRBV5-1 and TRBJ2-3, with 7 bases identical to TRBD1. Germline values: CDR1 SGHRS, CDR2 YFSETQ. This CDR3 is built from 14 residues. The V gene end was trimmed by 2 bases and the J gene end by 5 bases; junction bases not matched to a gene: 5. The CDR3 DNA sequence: TGCGCCAGCAGCTTTCGAGGGGGCGAAGATACGCAGTATTTT. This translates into CASSFRGGEDTQYF.

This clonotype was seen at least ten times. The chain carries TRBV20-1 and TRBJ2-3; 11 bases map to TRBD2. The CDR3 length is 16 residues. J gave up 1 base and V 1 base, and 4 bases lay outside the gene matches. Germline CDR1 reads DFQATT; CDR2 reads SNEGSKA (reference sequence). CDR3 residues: CSARGLAGWGTDTQYF. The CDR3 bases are TGCAGTGCTAGAGGACTAGCGGGGTGGGGCACAGATACGCAGTATTTT.

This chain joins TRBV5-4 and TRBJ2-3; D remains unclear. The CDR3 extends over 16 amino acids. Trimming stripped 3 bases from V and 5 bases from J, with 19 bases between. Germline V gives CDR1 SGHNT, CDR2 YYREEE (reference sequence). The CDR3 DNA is TGTGCCAGCAGCTCACCCGGGCCCTTGACGGGAGATACGCAGTATTTT. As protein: CASSSPGPLTGDTQYF.

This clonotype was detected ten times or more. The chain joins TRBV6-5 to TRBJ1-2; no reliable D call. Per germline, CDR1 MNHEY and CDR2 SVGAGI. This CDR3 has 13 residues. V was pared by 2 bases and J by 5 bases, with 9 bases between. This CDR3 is CASSYTSRYGYTF. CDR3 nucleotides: TGTGCCAGCAGTTACACTTCCAGATATGGCTACACCTTC.

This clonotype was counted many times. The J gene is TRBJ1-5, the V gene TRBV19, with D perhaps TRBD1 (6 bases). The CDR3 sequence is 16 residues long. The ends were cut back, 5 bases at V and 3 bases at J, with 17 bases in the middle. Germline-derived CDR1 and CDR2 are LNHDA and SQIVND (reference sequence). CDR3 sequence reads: CASSPLDSYDNQPQHF. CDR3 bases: TGTGCCAGTAGTCCCCTGGACAGTTATGACAATCAGCCCCAGCATTTT.